This T cell receptor (beta chain) stems from a study of blood T cell repertoires in COVID-19. For the study at large: COVID-19 samples from acute and convalescent phases originated in the United States, Italy and Spain. PBMCs, B-cell-depleted T cells, or T cells were the source of the cDNA or gDNA that made up the material.

Per the study methods: How many nucleated cells were present was estimated from reference gene primer amplification. TCRdb keeps only in-frame clones here, not all; method: immunoSEQ multiplex PCR. D and trimming were read from the DNA, whereas the V and J calls and clone size are those reported in that table. The sample comprises 380,000 or so clones, roughly nine tenths of which are singletons, and 1% to 1.5% rests with the top ten. Trimming removed 10 bases at V and 4 bases at J, with 16 bases between. This CDR3 spans 13 amino acids. In germline, CDR1 is ENHRY, CDR2 SYGVKD. This TCR came from a man between 40 and 49 years old with acute or convalescent COVID-19. The chain carries TRBV10-3 and TRBJ1-1; tentative D call: TRBD1 (5 bases). What was sequenced was peripheral blood. In DNA, the CDR3 is TGTGCCACCCGAGTCCCCGGGGGCACTGAAGCTTTCTTT. Translating it yields CATRVPGGTEAFF.